Listed below are T cell receptor beta chains from one sample, sequenced in a study of blood T cell repertoires in COVID-19. Using immunoSEQ multiplex PCR, the repertoire was profiled, and TCRdb retains in-frame clones only, with some absent. The sample contains under 300,000 clones, approximately 82% of which appear only once. The source material was peripheral blood. The receptor source for this set is a woman older than 75 with active or convalescent COVID-19. CDR3s include the opening cysteine and the closing phenylalanine or tryptophan. Fields, in order: J gene, V gene, D gene, clone size, CDR3 DNA, CDR3 protein. The D gene is left open where the match is weak. The size of a clone is reported for some rows only, either as once, few or many, or as a class for expanded clones.

J: TRBJ1-1; V: TRBV19; D: .; size: .; DNA: TGTGCCAGTAGTATACAGAACACTGAAGCTTTCTTT; CDR3: CASSIQNTEAFF
J: TRBJ2-1; V: TRBV28; D: .; size: .; DNA: TGTGCCTCGGGGGTTTACAATGAGCAGTTCTTC; CDR3: CASGVYNEQFF
J: TRBJ1-2; V: TRBV5-1; D: TRBD1; size: .; DNA: TGCGCCAGCAGAACCGGGACAGGGAATGGCTACACCTTC; CDR3: CASRTGTGNGYTF
J: TRBJ2-1; V: TRBV29-1; D: .; size: .; DNA: TGCAGCGTTCTGGTGCTAGCGAACTACAATGAGCAGTTCTTC; CDR3: CSVLVLANYNEQFF
J: TRBJ1-4; V: TRBV28; D: .; size: .; DNA: TGTGCCAGCAGGCTATCCGGGGACTCGGGGGAAAAACTGTTTTTT; CDR3: CASRLSGDSGEKLFF
J: TRBJ2-1; V: TRBV2; D: .; size: .; DNA: TGTGCCAGCAGTTACGGAGCCCTTAACAATGAGCAGTTCTTC; CDR3: CASSYGALNNEQFF
J: TRBJ2-1; V: TRBV4-2; D: .; size: .; DNA: TGTGCCAGCAGCCAAGACTACCCACTCGTACTATACAATGAGCAGTTCTTC; CDR3: CASSQDYPLVLYNEQFF
J: TRBJ1-5; V: TRBV5-1; D: .; size: .; DNA: TGCGCCAGCAGCTTGCTAAGCAATCAGCCCCAGCATTTT; CDR3: CASSLLSNQPQHF
J: TRBJ2-1; V: TRBV9; D: TRBD2; size: .; DNA: TGTGCCAGCATGGCGGGAGGAAGTGGCAATGAGCAGTTCTTC; CDR3: CASMAGGSGNEQFF
J: TRBJ2-1; V: TRBV11-2; D: .; size: few; DNA: TGTGCCAGCAGCCCAGGGCCCTCTTCCTACAATGAGCAGTTCTTC; CDR3: CASSPGPSSYNEQFF
J: TRBJ2-1; V: TRBV11-2; D: .; size: .; DNA: TGTGCCAGCAGCGACAGGACTAGGGGCTACAATGAGCAGTTCTTC; CDR3: CASSDRTRGYNEQFF
J: TRBJ2-7; V: TRBV7-9; D: TRBD2; size: few; DNA: TGTGCCAGCAGCAATAGCGGGAGCTACGAGCAGTACTTC; CDR3: CASSNSGSYEQYF
J: TRBJ1-3; V: TRBV18; D: .; size: .; DNA: TGTGCCAGCTCACCAGAGAGGGCTTCTGGAAACACCATATATTTT; CDR3: CASSPERASGNTIYF
J: TRBJ2-3; V: TRBV9; D: .; size: .; DNA: TGTGCCAGCAGCGTAGGGTATCCAGGGTCTAGCACAGATACGCAGTATTTT; CDR3: CASSVGYPGSSTDTQYF
J: TRBJ2-7; V: TRBV7-2; D: TRBD2; size: .; DNA: TGTGCCAGCAGCCCCCGACTAGCGGGAGACCACGAGCAGTACTTC; CDR3: CASSPRLAGDHEQYF
J: TRBJ2-7; V: TRBV15; D: TRBD2; size: .; DNA: TGTGCCACCAGCAGAGATGGGACTAGAGTCTACGAGCAGTACTTC; CDR3: CATSRDGTRVYEQYF
J: TRBJ2-3; V: TRBV28; D: TRBD2; size: .; DNA: TGTGCCAGCAGTTCAGCAGGACTAGCGGGGGTCACAGATACGCAGTATTTT; CDR3: CASSSAGLAGVTDTQYF
J: TRBJ1-2; V: TRBV19; D: .; size: .; DNA: TGTGCCAGTAGTAATGGGGGCTATTACTATGGCTACACCTTC; CDR3: CASSNGGYYYGYTF
J: TRBJ1-2; V: TRBV7-9; D: .; size: .; DNA: TGTGCCAGCAGCTCACAGGTCGCGGGGGTCCGGGGCTACACCTTC; CDR3: CASSSQVAGVRGYTF
J: TRBJ2-1; V: TRBV5-4; D: TRBD2; size: .; DNA: TGTGCCAGCAGCTCCCGGACTAGCATTTACAATGAGCAGTTCTTC; CDR3: CASSSRTSIYNEQFF
J: TRBJ2-3; V: TRBV28; D: TRBD1; size: .; DNA: TGTGCCAGCACCCGGGGGACAGGATACACAGATACGCAGTATTTT; CDR3: CASTRGTGYTDTQYF
J: TRBJ2-2; V: TRBV18; D: .; size: few; DNA: TGTGCCAGCTCACCACCGTCGGGAAACACCGGGGAGCTGTTTTTT; CDR3: CASSPPSGNTGELFF
J: TRBJ2-1; V: TRBV5-1; D: .; size: few; DNA: TGCGCCAGCAGCCCGACCCAGGCCCGACGGGAGCAGTTCTTC; CDR3: CASSPTQARREQFF
J: TRBJ1-2; V: TRBV5-1; D: TRBD1; size: .; DNA: TGCGCCAGCAGCTTAATATATGGGACAGACTATGGCTACACCTTC; CDR3: CASSLIYGTDYGYTF
J: TRBJ1-1; V: TRBV5-1; D: .; size: .; DNA: TGCGCCAGCAGCTTGAGTCCTACCGGGGTGACTGAAGCTTTCTTT; CDR3: CASSLSPTGVTEAFF
J: TRBJ2-7; V: TRBV3-1/TRBV3-2; D: TRBD1; size: few; DNA: TGTGCCAGCAGCCAAGCGACAGGGGTCTACGAGCAGTACTTC; CDR3: CASSQATGVYEQYF
J: TRBJ1-2; V: TRBV11-2; D: TRBD1; size: .; DNA: TGTGCCAGCAGCTCGACAGGGAGGATCTTTAATGGCTACACCTTC; CDR3: CASSSTGRIFNGYTF
J: TRBJ2-7; V: TRBV10-3; D: .; size: .; DNA: TGTGCCATTGGAGAGTCCTACGAGCAGTACTTC; CDR3: CAIGESYEQYF
J: TRBJ1-1; V: TRBV19; D: .; size: .; DNA: TGTGCCAGTAGTATAAGAGCGGGGGTAGTCACTGAAGCTTTCTTT; CDR3: CASSIRAGVVTEAFF
J: TRBJ1-1; V: TRBV19; D: .; size: few; DNA: TGTGCCAGTAGCAATCGGGCGGGTGAAGCTTTCTTT; CDR3: CASSNRAGEAFF
J: TRBJ2-7; V: TRBV6-5; D: .; size: .; DNA: TGTGCCAGCAGTTACGGAACCAGCGCCTACTCCTACGAGCAGTACTTC; CDR3: CASSYGTSAYSYEQYF
J: TRBJ2-7; V: TRBV19; D: TRBD1; size: .; DNA: TGTGCCAGCCGGGACAGGACTTACGAGCAGTACTTC; CDR3: CASRDRTYEQYF
J: TRBJ2-7; V: TRBV19; D: TRBD1; size: .; DNA: TGTGCCAGTAGTATCAGGGTGGGACAGACATACGAGCAGTACTTC; CDR3: CASSIRVGQTYEQYF
J: TRBJ1-1; V: TRBV28; D: .; size: .; DNA: TGTGCCACCATCCCCCCGGCGGGGCACTTAGCCACTGAAGCTTTCTTT; CDR3: CATIPPAGHLATEAFF
J: TRBJ1-2; V: TRBV2; D: .; size: .; DNA: TGTGCCAGCAGTCCGGTCAAACAGGGCTTGGGCTATGGCTACACCTTC; CDR3: CASSPVKQGLGYGYTF
J: TRBJ2-1; V: TRBV29-1; D: .; size: .; DNA: TGCAGCGTTGATGGGCGGGCTAATGAGCAGTTCTTC; CDR3: CSVDGRANEQFF
J: TRBJ1-3; V: TRBV6-6; D: TRBD1; size: few; DNA: TGTGCCAGCAGTCAAAGACCGGGACAGGGGACCGACTCTGGAAACACCATATATTTT; CDR3: CASSQRPGQGTDSGNTIYF
J: TRBJ2-5; V: TRBV5-1; D: TRBD1; size: .; DNA: TGCGCCAGCAACTGGGGACAGGGACAAGAGACCCAGTACTTC; CDR3: CASNWGQGQETQYF
J: TRBJ2-7; V: TRBV28; D: TRBD2; size: .; DNA: TGTGCCAGCAGTTCCGGGGGGGCCTTTAACTACGAGCAGTACTTC; CDR3: CASSSGGAFNYEQYF
J: TRBJ2-3; V: TRBV5-1; D: TRBD1; size: .; DNA: TGCGCCAGCAGCTTGGACAGGGGGCAAGATACGCAGTATTTT; CDR3: CASSLDRGQDTQYF
J: TRBJ2-1; V: TRBV18; D: TRBD2; size: .; DNA: TGTGCCAGCTCACCGGGACTAGCGGGAGGATCGAGCTCCTACAATGAGCAGTTCTTC; CDR3: CASSPGLAGGSSSYNEQFF
J: TRBJ1-1; V: TRBV19; D: .; size: .; DNA: TGTGCCAGTAGTAATTTGCAGGGGCGGGAAGCTTTCTTT; CDR3: CASSNLQGREAFF
J: TRBJ2-1; V: TRBV5-6; D: .; size: .; DNA: TGTGCCAGCAGCTTGGTTTTGACAGGTGGTAGCTCCTACAATGAGCAGTTCTTC; CDR3: CASSLVLTGGSSYNEQFF
J: TRBJ1-2; V: TRBV2; D: .; size: .; DNA: TGTGCCAGCAGTGATGGTAGATCGTTCTATGGCTACACCTTC; CDR3: CASSDGRSFYGYTF
J: TRBJ1-1; V: TRBV19; D: .; size: .; DNA: TGTGCCAGTAGTAAGGGCGCGGGTTACGCTGAAGCTTTCTTT; CDR3: CASSKGAGYAEAFF
J: TRBJ1-2; V: TRBV12-3/TRBV12-4; D: TRBD1; size: .; DNA: TGTGCCAGCAGCATACAGGGGAGTTATGGCTACACCTTC; CDR3: CASSIQGSYGYTF
J: TRBJ2-7; V: TRBV4-2; D: TRBD2; size: .; DNA: TGTGCCAGCAGCCAAGGACTAGCGGGAGCCTACGAGCAGTACTTC; CDR3: CASSQGLAGAYEQYF